The 3 T cell receptor beta chains in this list originate from one sample, sequenced in a study of blood T cell repertoires in COVID-19. Sequencing used immunoSEQ multiplex PCR; TCRdb keeps in-frame clones, though not all of them. The table includes approximately 67,000 clones, around 88% detected once. The source material was peripheral blood. All receptors derive from a woman aged 80 or over with acute or convalescent COVID-19.

The chain uses TRBV30 and TRBJ1-3; the D is unclear. The CDR3 extends over 12 amino acids. Germline CDR1 reads GTSNPN; CDR2 reads SVGIG (reference sequence). The germline V and J ends were trimmed by 0 bases and 4 bases, with 4 bases remaining between them. The DNA for the CDR3 is TGTGCCTGGAGTGTGACAGGAAACACCATATATTTT. This sequence encodes CAWSVTGNTIYF. The variable domain in full, completed from reference TRBV30 and TRBJ1-3, reads SQTIHQWPATLVQPVGSPLSLECTVEGTSNPNLYWYRQAAGRGLQLLFYSVGIGQISSEVPQNLSASRPQDRQFILSSKKLLLSDSGFYLCAWSVTGNTIYFGEGSWLTVV.

This chain joins TRBV4-2 and TRBJ1-5, with D unresolved. Germline V lookup: CDR1 LGHNA, CDR2 YNFKEQ. The V gene lost 0 bases and the J gene lost 9 bases, with 18 bases spanning the gap. The CDR3 consists of 16 residues. CDR3 region: CASSQDAGPSPGPQHF. CDR3 in DNA: TGTGCCAGCAGCCAAGACGCAGGCCCCTCACCAGGGCCCCAGCATTTT.

V and J are TRBV19 and TRBJ2-1; 7 bases match TRBD2. V lost 5 bases to trimming and J lost 8 bases; unmatched junction nucleotides: 12. The germline V gene has CDR1 LNHDA and CDR2 SQIVND (reference sequence). The CDR3 is 15 residues long. CDR3 sequence (DNA): TGTGCCAGTAGTGCGGGACTACGGCGGAGCGATGAGCAGTTCTTC. Protein product: CASSAGLRRSDEQFF.